This T cell receptor (delta chain) appears in the sequencing data of a study of gamma-delta T cells after stem cell transplantation. Germline CDR1 reads GEAIGNYY; CDR2 reads EKD. The V segment lost 3 bases and the J segment 7 bases; nucleotides outside the gene matches: 19. CDR3 size: 19 residues. This clone was seen only a few times. TCRdb re-called the RT-PCR reads through CATT. Among around 5,700 delta-chain clones listed, 1.9% were seen once. The sequenced sample consisted of gamma-delta T cells. The TCR comes from a human donor. It is not recorded whose cells these are; they may come from a transplant donor. The chain combines TRDV2 with TRDJ1; TRDD3 matches at 13 bases. CDR3 protein: CACDRVLGDTRPSGGKLIF. The CDR3 nucleotides are TGTGCCTGTGACCGCGTACTGGGGGATACGCGCCCTTCAGGTGGTAAACTCATCTTT.